The 27 T cell receptor beta chains reported below all come from one sample, sequenced in a study of T cell repertoires and HLA-DP antigens. These receptors have no known antigen. Here immunoSEQ multiplex PCR was the method, and the copy in TCRdb shows in-frame clones only, minus some. Among roughly 110,000 clones listed, around 92% were seen once. What was sequenced was CD4+ T cells from PBMCs. The source is a woman younger than 35 in good health and CMV-seronegative.

The V call is TRBV28, the J call TRBJ2-3; 14 positions match TRBD2. The CDR3 is made up of 19 amino acids. Germline V gene sequence: CDR1 MDHEN, CDR2 SYDVKM. Trimming removed 7 bases from V and 4 bases from J; junction bases left unmatched: 16. The CDR3 region has the DNA TGTGCCAGCACCCGGTTTCCGGGACTAGCGGGGGTCGTCCCAGATACGCAGTATTTT. Translated: CASTRFPGLAGVVPDTQYF.

The chain links TRBV28 to TRBJ1-5, with 8 bases fitting TRBD1. CDR3 length: 18 amino acids. J gave up 0 bases and V 4 bases, and 11 bases lay outside the gene matches. Germline assignment: CDR1 MDHEN and CDR2 SYDVKM. The CDR3 DNA sequence: TGTGCCAGCAGTTCCCGGACAGGGACCCCTTATAGCAATCAGCCCCAGCATTTT. It codes for CASSSRTGTPYSNQPQHF.

This chain connects TRBV30 to TRBJ2-6; D perhaps matches TRBD1 (5 bases). Germline loops: CDR1 GTSNPN, CDR2 SVGIG (reference sequence). V was pared by 1 base and J by 0 bases, with 19 bases between. The length of the CDR3 is 19 residues. CDR3 in amino acids: CAWSDRRPAPLSGANVLTF. DNA for the CDR3: TGTGCCTGGAGTGACAGGCGCCCAGCCCCTCTCTCTGGGGCCAACGTCCTGACTTTC.

The chain recombines TRBV6-5 with TRBJ2-7, with 8 bases matching TRBD1. V was clipped by 6 bases and J by 0 bases; unmatched bases: 7. CDR1 is MNHEY and CDR2 is SVGAGI in the germline V gene. The CDR3 loop spans 15 amino acids. The chain's CDR3 is CASSPAGGNSYEQYF. The CDR3 DNA sequence: TGTGCCAGCAGCCCCGCAGGGGGCAACTCCTACGAGCAGTACTTC.

The J gene is TRBJ1-6, the V gene TRBV6-5; D is possibly TRBD1 (5 bases). With 6 bases removed from V and 8 bases from J, the gap between germline ends came to 11 bases. The germline CDR1 and CDR2 sequences are MNHEY and SVGAGI. This CDR3 is 13 amino acids long. CDR3 DNA sequence: TGTGCCAGCAGCACGGAAGGGGATTCACCCCTCCACTTT. Protein product: CASSTEGDSPLHF.

The V gene is TRBV28, the J gene TRBJ1-2; 8 bases fit TRBD1. The germline gives CDR1 MDHEN, CDR2 SYDVKM. V shed 5 bases and J 2 bases; nucleotides not matched to a gene: 10. CDR3 size: 16 residues. CDR3 bases: TGTGCCAGCAGTCCCCCCGCAGGGGGCCCCAACTATGGCTACACCTTC. Encoded protein: CASSPPAGGPNYGYTF.

This chain connects TRBV27 to TRBJ1-1; tentatively, D is TRBD1 (6 bases). The V gene's germline CDR1 is MNHEY and CDR2 SMNVEV (reference sequence). The CDR3 covers 15 residues. The germline V and J ends were trimmed by 6 bases and 3 bases, with 17 bases remaining between them. The CDR3 region has the DNA TGTGCCAGCAGGTCGGACTCGAGGGGGGACACTGAAGCTTTCTTT. It encodes CASRSDSRGDTEAFF.

V gene TRBV19 combines with J gene TRBJ1-5; possibly TRBD1 for D (5 bases). The V gene's germline CDR1 is LNHDA and CDR2 SQIVND (reference sequence). This CDR3 has 13 residues. Trimming took off 5 bases at V and 4 bases at J, with 9 bases between the two ends. The chain's CDR3 is CASSGTGNQPQHF. The DNA for the CDR3 is TGTGCCAGTAGTGGGACTGGTAATCAGCCCCAGCATTTT.

This clone has just a few counts. This chain uses TRBV14 with TRBJ1-1; no definite D call. The germline V gene has CDR1 SGHDN and CDR2 FVKESK. V lost 4 bases to trimming and J lost 1 base, with 7 bases between them. CDR3 length: 13 residues. The CDR3 DNA sequence: TGTGCCAGCAGCCTGTACGGGAACACTGAAGCTTTCTTT. Translation gives CASSLYGNTEAFF.

The chain has TRBV19 and TRBJ1-4, with D perhaps matching TRBD1 (6 bases). Per germline, CDR1 LNHDA and CDR2 SQIVND (reference sequence). Trimming left V 4 bases short and J 5 bases short, with 23 bases between. This CDR3 contains 18 residues. This chain's CDR3 is CASSRSGRKRQENEKLFF. Written as DNA, the CDR3 is TGTGCCAGTAGTAGGTCGGGTCGAAAAAGACAGGAGAATGAAAAACTGTTTTTT.

The chain couples TRBV28 to TRBJ1-4; TRBD1 is a possible D gene (6 bases). This CDR3 contains 16 residues. V shed 5 bases and J shed 8 bases, with 21 bases lying between them. Per germline, CDR1 MDHEN and CDR2 SYDVKM. The CDR3 spells CASSIGTRGPWEKLFF. The CDR3 coding sequence is TGTGCCAGCAGTATCGGGACACGGGGACCATGGGAAAAACTGTTTTTT.

V usage is TRBV5-1 and J usage is TRBJ1-1; no clear D. Per the germline V gene, CDR1 is SGHRS and CDR2 is YFSETQ. The CDR3 extends over 14 amino acids. Trimming stripped 0 bases from V and 0 bases from J, with 6 bases between. The CDR3 DNA reads TGCGCCAGCAGCTTGGGGCTCATGAACACTGAAGCTTTCTTT. This codes for CASSLGLMNTEAFF.

This chain joins TRBV9 and TRBJ1-3; D might be TRBD1 (6 bases). Germline values: CDR1 SGDLS, CDR2 YYNGEE. V was shortened by 4 bases and J by 5 bases, with 10 bases between the two germline ends. CDR3 length: 13 amino acids. In DNA form, the CDR3 reads TGTGCCAGCAGCCCCAGGGACAGAAACACCATATATTTT. As protein: CASSPRDRNTIYF.

The genes are TRBV6-6 and TRBJ2-7; D is unresolved. Germline V gene lookup returns CDR1 MNHNY and CDR2 SVGAGI (reference sequence). The CDR3 runs 11 residues. The germline V and J ends were trimmed by 7 bases and 4 bases, with 8 bases remaining between them. CDR3 nucleotide sequence: TGTGCCAGCAAGGGCTTATACGAGCAGTACTTC. Translating gives CASKGLYEQYF.

CDR3 residues: CASSLTWEAFF. The CDR3 bases are TGTGCCAGCAGCTTAACGTGGGAAGCTTTCTTT. The chain joins TRBV7-3 to TRBJ1-1; D not resolved. V dropped 0 bases and J dropped 8 bases, with 4 bases sitting between them. The CDR3 covers 11 residues. The germline V gene has CDR1 SGHTA and CDR2 FQGTGA.

J is TRBJ2-1 and V is TRBV2, with TRBD1 identical over 8 bases. V dropped 6 bases and J dropped 1; count of bases not matched to a gene: 5. This CDR3 is built from 15 residues. The germline V gene encodes CDR1 SNHLY and CDR2 FYNNEI. The CDR3 DNA reads as TGTGCCAGCAGCGGAGACAGGGGTTCCTACAATGAGCAGTTCTTC. Amino acid sequence: CASSGDRGSYNEQFF.

This chain connects TRBV6-6 to TRBJ1-1; D uncertain. There are 13 residues in the CDR3. The V end was cut by 5 bases, the J end by 1 base, with 8 bases between. Germline assignment: CDR1 MNHNY and CDR2 SVGAGI (reference sequence). Here the CDR3 reads CASSRSRNTEAFF. CDR3 coding DNA: TGTGCCAGCAGTCGCTCACGGAACACTGAAGCTTTCTTT.

The gene calls are TRBV18 and TRBJ2-3; 8 nucleotides agree with TRBD2. This CDR3 has 16 residues. Germline-derived CDR1 and CDR2 are KGHSH and LQKENI. With 3 bases clipped from V and 2 bases from J, the junction kept 7 bases outside the gene matches. CDR3 region: CASSPPGLVNTDTQYF. The DNA of the CDR3 is TGTGCCAGCTCACCTCCGGGACTAGTAAACACAGATACGCAGTATTTT.

J is TRBJ2-1 and V is TRBV4-3, with D unclear. Trimming removed 4 bases at V and 3 bases at J, with 10 bases between. CDR1 and CDR2 from the germline V gene are LGHNA and YSLEER. The CDR3 runs 14 residues. CDR3 amino acids: CASSLRYIYNEQFF. DNA for the CDR3: TGCGCCAGCAGCCTTAGGTATATCTACAATGAGCAGTTCTTC.

The genes are TRBV7-2 and TRBJ2-1; D gene ambiguous. Trimming removed 5 bases at V and 8 bases at J, with 28 bases between. CDR1 and CDR2 (germline): SGHTA, FQGNSA. The CDR3 loop spans 18 amino acids. In DNA, the CDR3 is TGTGCCAGCAGCGGGTGGGTGGGGAACCTCTTCGGAAGCGATGAGCAGTTCTTC. This encodes CASSGWVGNLFGSDEQFF. The full variable domain, its missing parts supplied by reference TRBV7-2 and TRBJ2-1, is GAGVSQSPSNKVTEKGKDVELRCDPISGHTALYWYRQSLGQGLEFLIYFQGNSAPDKSGLPSDRFSAERTGGSVSTLTIQRTQQEDSAVYLCASSGWVGNLFGSDEQFFGPGTRLTVL.

The J gene is TRBJ1-1, the V gene TRBV6-6, with TRBD1 matching 7 bases. The V gene end was trimmed by 6 bases and the J gene end by 3 bases; junction bases not matched to a gene: 10. CDR3 length: 15 amino acids. Looked up from germline, CDR1 is MNHNY and CDR2 is SVGAGI (reference sequence). CDR3 sequence reads: CASRQGRDWDTEAFF. The CDR3 coding sequence is TGTGCCAGCAGACAGGGGCGGGATTGGGACACTGAAGCTTTCTTT.

The chain links TRBV11-1 to TRBJ2-1, with 10 positions matching TRBD2. There are 12 residues in the CDR3. CDR1 and CDR2 (germline): SGHAT, FQDESV (reference sequence). J gave up 14 bases and V 3 bases, and 4 bases lay outside the gene matches. CDR3 nucleotides: TGTGCCAGCAGCTTCGAGCGGGGGGGCGAGTTCTTC. It specifies CASSFERGGEFF.

The chain employs TRBV19 and TRBJ2-5; 14 nucleotides match TRBD2. V shed 5 bases and J 4 bases; nucleotides not matched to a gene: 3. The germline gives CDR1 LNHDA, CDR2 SQIVND (reference sequence). The CDR3 length is 15 residues. CDR3: CASSPGLAGGETQYF. CDR3 bases: TGTGCCAGTAGTCCCGGACTAGCGGGAGGAGAGACCCAGTACTTC.

J is TRBJ1-1 and V is TRBV19; D uncertain. The V gene lost 4 bases and the J gene lost 7 bases, with 16 bases spanning the gap. CDR1 and CDR2 from the germline V gene are LNHDA and SQIVND (reference sequence). This CDR3 spans 14 amino acids. Here the CDR3 DNA reads TGTGCCAGTAGTAAACCACGAACAACCCTTGAAGCTTTCTTT. Its protein product is CASSKPRTTLEAFF. The variable domain in full, completed from reference TRBV19 and TRBJ1-1, reads DGGITQSPKYLFRKEGQNVTLSCEQNLNHDAMYWYRQDPGQGLRLIYYSQIVNDFQKGDIAEGYSVSREKKESFPLTVTSAQKNPTAFYLCASSKPRTTLEAFFGQGTRLTVV.

This chain uses TRBV28 with TRBJ2-7, with D tentatively TRBD1 or TRBD2 (5 bases each). V lost 7 bases, J lost 5 bases, and 21 bases lay in between. This CDR3 region has 15 residues. Germline V lookup: CDR1 MDHEN, CDR2 SYDVKM. As DNA, the CDR3 is TGTGCCAGCATCGCCGGTGGGACGCCTGGCCACGAGCAGTACGTC. It encodes CASIAGGTPGHEQYV.

A single count supports this clone. V and J are TRBV2 and TRBJ1-5; 8 nucleotides agree with TRBD1. In germline, CDR1 is SNHLY, CDR2 FYNNEI. The J segment lost 7 bases and the V segment lost 6 bases, leaving 5 bases of the junction unmatched. The CDR3 is 13 amino acids. The CDR3 coding sequence is TGTGCCAGCAGGGACAGGGTAGGCCAGCCCCAGCATTTT. This translates into CASRDRVGQPQHF.

V gene TRBV19 combines with J gene TRBJ2-1, with TRBD1 identical over 7 bases. CDR1 is LNHDA and CDR2 is SQIVND in the germline V gene (reference sequence). V lost 5 bases, J lost 0 bases, and 7 bases stayed unmatched. The CDR3 sequence is 16 residues long. CDR3 coding DNA: TGTGCCAGTAGTTCGGCGACAGGGAGCTCCTACAATGAGCAGTTCTTC. Its protein is CASSSATGSSYNEQFF.